The T cell receptor (beta chain) under discussion was sequenced for a study of shared clonotypes between healthy human individuals. All donors qualified as healthy HIV-negative adults and had experienced no recent acute infections or vaccinations. Negatively enriched CD4+ T cells were divided by CD45RA into naive and memory. Deep was the level used in running the assay. As handled by the study authors: ImmunoSEQ sequences covered only the junction and lacked quality scores; filtering therefore differed. TCRdb's copy holds only in-frame clones and misses some; the assay was immunoSEQ multiplex PCR. The V and J calls and clone size come from that table; D and trimming were worked out from the DNA. This sample carries 1,400,000 or so clones, approximately 98.5% of them seen once, and the ten largest clones take 0.36%. V lost 8 bases, J lost 2 bases, and 18 bases lay in between. The CDR3 covers 15 residues. Germline values: CDR1 MDHEN, CDR2 SYDVKM.

V is TRBV28 and J is TRBJ1-1; D may be TRBD1 (6 bases). The receptor was isolated from a man aged 25-40 years in good health. What was sequenced was naive CD4+ T cells sorted from blood. Subset given: CD45RA+ positively selected. This CDR3 reads CASGIRRGVNTEAFF. The CDR3 DNA follows: TGTGCCAGCGGCATAAGGAGGGGGGTAAACACTGAAGCTTTCTTT.